This T cell receptor beta chain was observed in a study of blood T cell repertoires in COVID-19 (dated by TCRdb to 2020 to 2022). For context, the study as a whole: The collaborator samples originated in the United States, Italy and Spain and spanned the acute and convalescent phases of COVID-19. The prospective study material was composed of cDNA or gDNA derived from T cells, B-cell-depleted T cells, or PBMCs. Deeply sampled blood TCRbeta repertoires from subjects exposed to, actively infected with, or recovered from COVID-19 were included in the dataset. The repertoires were made available in a free public database intended to serve as a resource for research on the immune response to SARS-CoV-2. The samples were drawn from the first 160 participants of the ongoing ImmuneRACE study and from 1,254 subjects provided by 6 global collaborators. Sample metadata almost always included a de-identified subject ID, COVID-19 status, age in years and sex. HLA class I and class II types, where available, came from metadata supplied by the sample provider rather than from assay-based typing. General conclusions and limits of the study: The quantity of clinical and demographic metadata differed by source and by participant and was supplied without curation.

Trimming costs V 2 bases and J 1 base, and their ends lie 14 bases apart. The germline V gene gives CDR1 as MNHEY and CDR2 as SVGAGI. The CDR3 numbers 16 residues from cysteine through phenylalanine. The entry retains the CDR3 DNA only, 48 bases that are in frame from base 1. Notes on this clone: What antigen it recognizes has not been identified. No quality values exist for individual bases; no much larger clone is one base distant.

Another Seattle source contributed samples from volunteer blood donors who had recovered from COVID-19. Whole blood was collected in K2EDTA tubes by collaborating institutions according to the institutions' own protocols. Collaborator samples were shipped for TCRbeta analysis as frozen whole blood, isolated PBMCs, or DNA extracted from either sample type. The immunoSEQ Assay, a bias-controlled multiplex PCR, was used to amplify TCRbeta CDR3 regions from genomic DNA. The paper's data handling went like this. The number of nucleated cells in each sample was estimated by amplification of reference gene primers within the assay. Sequence reads were collapsed and filtered to measure the absolute abundance of every unique TCRbeta CDR3 rearrangement. Productive Simpson clonality was computed per sample as the square root of Simpson's diversity index over productive rearrangements. TCRdb took over this immuneACCESS table, retaining in-frame rearrangements with V and J assigned. Such tables are incomplete; in checked studies, under half of the missing clones stem from an unresolved V gene, and the remainder is unexplained. The DNA gave D and trimming, while V, J and clone size come from that table. Within this sample are about 170,000 clones, with about 85% of them counted one time only. 1% to 1.5% of the sample lies in the top ten.

The sequencing input was peripheral blood. The chain joins TRBV6-5 to TRBJ1-1; TRBD1 is possibly the D segment (5 matching bases). This TCR was sampled from a man aged 60-69 years who had recovered from COVID-19. The CDR3 amino acid sequence is: CASSYVDRSRNTEAFF. The DNA sequence is as follows: TGTGCCAGCAGTTACGTCGACAGAAGTAGGAACACTGAAGCTTTCTTT.